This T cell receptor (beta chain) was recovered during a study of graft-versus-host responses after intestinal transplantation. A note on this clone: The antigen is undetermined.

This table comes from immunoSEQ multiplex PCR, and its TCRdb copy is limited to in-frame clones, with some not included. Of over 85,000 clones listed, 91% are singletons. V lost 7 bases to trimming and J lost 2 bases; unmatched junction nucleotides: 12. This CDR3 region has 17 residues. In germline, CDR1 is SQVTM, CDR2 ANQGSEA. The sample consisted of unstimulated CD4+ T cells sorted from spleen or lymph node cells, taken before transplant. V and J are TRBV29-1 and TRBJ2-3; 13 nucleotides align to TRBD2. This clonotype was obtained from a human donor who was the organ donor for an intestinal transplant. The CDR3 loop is CSGNPTGLAGHTDTQYF. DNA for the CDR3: TGCAGCGGCAATCCCACGGGACTAGCGGGGCACACAGATACGCAGTATTTT.